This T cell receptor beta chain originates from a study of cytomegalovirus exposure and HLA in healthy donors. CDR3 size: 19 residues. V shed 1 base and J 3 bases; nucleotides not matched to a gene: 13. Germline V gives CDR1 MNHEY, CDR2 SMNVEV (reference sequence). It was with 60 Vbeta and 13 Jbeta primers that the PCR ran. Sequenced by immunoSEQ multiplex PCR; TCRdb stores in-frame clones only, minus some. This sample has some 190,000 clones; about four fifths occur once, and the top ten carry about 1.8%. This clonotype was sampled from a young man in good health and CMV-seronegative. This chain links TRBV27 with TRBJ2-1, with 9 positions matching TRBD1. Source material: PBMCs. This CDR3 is CASSLFPVLGTGNYNEQFF. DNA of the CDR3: TGTGCCAGCAGTTTATTTCCCGTACTCGGGACAGGGAACTACAATGAGCAGTTCTTC.